Listed here are 12 T cell receptor beta chains from one sample, sequenced in a study of blood T cell repertoires in COVID-19. Clones were read by immunoSEQ multiplex PCR, and TCRdb kept only the in-frame ones, dropping some. This sample has 250,000 to 400,000 clones, with roughly 88% found just once. Sequencing was done on a sample of peripheral blood. The receptors originated from a woman in her 30s with COVID-19, enrolled during active disease.

V usage is TRBV2 and J usage is TRBJ1-5; possibly TRBD1 for D (6 bases). The CDR3 spans 16 residues. V was clipped by 5 bases and J by 1 base, with 15 bases between them. CDR1 and CDR2 (germline): SNHLY, FYNNEI. Here the CDR3 reads CASSFLTGLSNQPQHF. Written as DNA, the CDR3 is TGTGCCAGCAGTTTCCTGACAGGACTGAGCAATCAGCCCCAGCATTTT.

Notes on this clone: The identical CDR3 is also encoded by other nucleotide sequences in the sample. The rearrangement links TRBV3-1 (or the pseudogene TRBV3-2) to TRBJ1-5; 8 positions match TRBD1. Per the germline V gene, CDR1 is LGHDT and CDR2 is YNNKEL (reference sequence). Losses at the gene ends were 2 bases for V and 6 bases for J; bases not matched to a gene: 3. The CDR3 runs 14 residues. The CDR3 DNA reads as TGTGCCAGCAGCCAACGACAGGGGAGTCAGCCCCAGCATTTT. Protein product: CASSQRQGSQPQHF.

The chain uses TRBV27 and TRBJ1-5; 8 bases align to TRBD1. Germline assignment: CDR1 MNHEY and CDR2 SMNVEV (reference sequence). V gave up 8 bases and J gave up 2 bases; unmatched junction bases: 8. This CDR3 has 15 residues. The CDR3 protein is CASANRGAGNQPQHF. The CDR3 coding sequence is TGTGCCAGCGCAAACAGGGGGGCGGGCAATCAGCCCCAGCATTTT.

The CDR3 DNA reads TGTGCCAGCAGCTATACCGGGGGTAGACTCTATGGCTACACCTTC. As protein: CASSYTGGRLYGYTF. This chain connects TRBV5-4 to TRBJ1-2; a possible D gene is TRBD1 (5 bases). Per the germline V gene, CDR1 is SGHNT and CDR2 is YYREEE (reference sequence). V was cut by 3 bases and J by 4 bases, with 16 bases left in between. CDR3 length: 15 residues.

This clone was seen a single time. The chain employs TRBV2 and TRBJ2-4, with 7 bases aligning to TRBD1. This CDR3 has 16 amino acids. V lost 1 base, J lost 0 bases, and 3 bases stayed unmatched. The germline V gene encodes CDR1 SNHLY and CDR2 FYNNEI. The CDR3 here is CASSEGQGRAKNIQYF. The CDR3 DNA reads TGTGCCAGCAGTGAAGGACAGGGAAGAGCCAAAAACATTCAGTACTTC.

This chain uses TRBV18 with TRBJ2-2, with TRBD1 matching 9 bases. This CDR3 comprises 15 residues. The V gene end was trimmed by 4 bases and the J gene end by 3 bases; junction bases not matched to a gene: 3. CDR1 is KGHSH, CDR2 LQKENI, per germline. The CDR3 DNA reads as TGTGCCAGCTCACTAAGGACAGGGGACACCGGGGAGCTGTTTTTT. Its protein product is CASSLRTGDTGELFF.

The V and J genes are TRBV9 and TRBJ2-2, with TRBD2 matching over 11 bases. Trimming took 3 bases from V and 7 from J; bases not matched to a gene: 5. Germline CDR1 SGDLS, CDR2 YYNGEE. The CDR3 sequence is 15 residues long. CDR3 sequence reads: CASSGRLAGYGELFF. In DNA form, the CDR3 reads TGTGCCAGCAGCGGGCGACTAGCGGGGTACGGGGAGCTGTTTTTT.

This clone was seen repeatedly, ten times or more. The J gene is TRBJ1-2, the V gene TRBV27, with TRBD1 identical over 8 bases. The CDR3 sequence is 13 residues long. Per the germline V gene, CDR1 is MNHEY and CDR2 is SMNVEV (reference sequence). Trimming took 6 bases from V and 4 from J; bases not matched to a gene: 4. DNA of the CDR3: TGTGCCAGCAGATCGACAGGGGTCTATGGCTACACCTTC. Protein: CASRSTGVYGYTF.

This chain connects TRBV28 to TRBJ1-2; the match to TRBD1 covers 8 bases. This CDR3 region has 14 residues. J gave up 5 bases and V 6 bases, and 8 bases lay outside the gene matches. Germline CDR1 and CDR2: MDHEN and SYDVKM. In nucleotides, the CDR3 is TGTGCCAGCAGACCTCAGGGGGCTATGTATGGCTACACCTTC. Encoded protein: CASRPQGAMYGYTF.

This clone was seen only once. The CDR3 here is CASSRYRQATNEKLFF. CDR3 nucleotides: TGTGCCAGCAGCCGCTACCGACAGGCAACTAATGAAAAACTGTTTTTT. The chain joins TRBV3-1 (or the pseudogene TRBV3-2) to TRBJ1-4; D is possibly TRBD1 (6 bases). Germline lookup yields CDR1 LGHDT and CDR2 YNNKEL (reference sequence). CDR3 size: 16 residues. Trimming took off 4 bases at V and 0 bases at J, with 12 bases between the two ends.

This chain links TRBV15 with TRBJ2-1, with D possibly being TRBD2 (6 bases). Germline V lookup: CDR1 LNHNV, CDR2 YYDKDF (reference sequence). Trimming shortened V by 9 bases and J by 7 bases, and 19 bases separated the two germline ends. The CDR3 is 14 residues long. CDR3 loop: CATRRGDSQNEQFF. CDR3 nucleotide sequence: TGTGCCACTCGGAGGGGCGACAGCCAAAATGAGCAGTTCTTC.

V and J are TRBV2 and TRBJ1-6; D possibly corresponds to TRBD1 (6 bases). Germline CDR1 SNHLY, CDR2 FYNNEI. This CDR3 is 15 amino acids long. The V and J ends lost 5 bases and 8 bases respectively, with 16 bases between them. CDR3 sequence (DNA): TGTGCCAGCAGTACAGGGTTTGGTGGTGATTCACCCCTCCACTTT. It yields the protein CASSTGFGGDSPLHF. The whole variable domain, remainder taken from reference TRBV2 and TRBJ1-6, is EPEVTQTPSHQVTQMGQEVILRCVPISNHLYFYWYRQILGQKVEFLVSFYNNEISEKSEIFDDQFSVERPDGSNFTLKIRSTKLEDSAMYFCASSTGFGGDSPLHFGNGTRLTVT.